These 6 T cell receptor beta chains originate from one sample sequenced in a study of type 1 and type 2 diabetes patients. Amplification started from genomic DNA. Amplification of the beta chain CDR3 used 30 forward and 13 reverse multiplex primers. TCRdb re-called the multiplex PCR reads with MiXCR, one entry per CDR3 protein. This sample has some 250,000 distinct CDR3 sequences; roughly 48% occur once, and the top ten carry roughly an eighth. Source material: peripheral blood mononuclear cells (PBMCs). The source is a man younger than 35 with type 2 diabetes.

This clonotype appeared a few times. The CDR3: CATSSDSVETQYF. CDR3 DNA: TGTGCCACCAGTTCGGACAGTGTAGAGACCCAGTACTTC. The rearrangement uses TRBV24-1 and TRBJ2-5, with TRBD1 as a possible D gene (6 bases). The V and J ends lost 6 bases and 4 bases respectively, with 11 bases between them. In germline, CDR1 is KGHDR, CDR2 SFDVKD. CDR3 length: 13 amino acids.

The rearrangement uses TRBV3-1 and TRBJ2-2; tentative D call: TRBD2 (7 bases). The germline V gene has CDR1 LGHDT and CDR2 YNNKEL (reference sequence). The V gene lost 1 base and the J gene lost 0 bases, with 15 bases spanning the gap. The CDR3 is made up of 18 amino acids. The DNA for the CDR3 is TGTGCCAGCAGCCAAGGACGAGCGGGACACGCGAACACCGGGGAGCTGTTTTTT. Protein product: CASSQGRAGHANTGELFF.

This sequence joins TRBV10-3 and TRBJ1-2; D remains ambiguous. This CDR3 region has 15 residues. Germline V gene data show CDR1 as ENHRY and CDR2 as SYGVKD. The germline V and J ends were trimmed by 2 bases and 3 bases, with 13 bases remaining between them. CDR3 bases: TGTGCCATCAGTGAGCTGGACTCCCCTCACTATGGCTACACCTTC. This codes for CAISELDSPHYGYTF.

In its sample, this clonotype was seen a few times. This chain connects TRBV7-2 to TRBJ2-5; TRBD2 agrees at 11 bases. There are 17 residues in the CDR3. Germline V gene data show CDR1 as SGHTA and CDR2 as FQGNSA. The trim removed 2 bases at V and 3 bases at J, leaving 8 bases unmatched. The CDR3 region is CASSLLGTSGSEETQYF. CDR3 sequence (DNA): TGTGCCAGCAGCTTACTCGGGACTAGCGGATCCGAAGAGACCCAGTACTTC.

The chain recombines TRBV2 with TRBJ1-1; D is ambiguous. In germline, CDR1 is SNHLY, CDR2 FYNNEI. V was pared by 1 base and J by 1 base, with 16 bases between. The CDR3 is 17 residues long. Written as DNA, the CDR3 is TGTGCCAGCAGTGAAGAGGGAGGTTGGCCACAGAACACTGAAGCTTTCTTT. Residues: CASSEEGGWPQNTEAFF.

This clonotype has a handful of counts. It is unclear where the CDR3 begins or ends on the DNA, so no DNA is shown, and the CDR3 is as TCRdb lists it. The chain has TRBV19 and TRBJ1-1. The germline V gene has CDR1 LNHDA and CDR2 SQIVND (reference sequence). The CDR3 spans 15 residues, counting both ends. CDR3 sequence reads: CASTSGRGGGTEAFF.